This T cell receptor beta chain was observed in a study of blood T cells in healthy people across ages. Through a sample-barcoded 5' primer and a J-beta primer mix, a second PCR was run for roughly 6 to 12 cycles. Each cDNA molecule was tagged by a template-switch adaptor with 12 random nucleotides. TCRdb independently ran MiXCR on the 5' RACE reads; one entry per CDR3 protein. This sample has around 1,000,000 distinct CDR3 sequences, with almost 25% found just once. Germline V gives CDR1 ENHRY, CDR2 SYGVKD. V lost 3 bases and J 6 bases, leaving 8 bases between the germline ends. This CDR3 is 12 amino acids long. Each donor supplied approximately 10 milliliters of peripheral blood. This clonotype was counted between two and nine times. A further study also used this sample, focusing on T cells of mothers and their children. Turning to that study: The overlap seen between related mothers and children slightly exceeded that of unrelated pairs, though not significantly.

This clonotype originated in a girl aged 2-9 years in good health. The chain has TRBV10-3 and TRBJ1-2; D remains unclear. Sequenced input: blood. The CDR3 sequence is CAISDEENGYTF. CDR3 coding DNA: TGTGCCATCAGTGACGAGGAAAATGGCTACACCTTC.